One sample yielded the 31 T cell receptor beta chains listed below, sequenced in a study of T cell clones after liver transplantation. Assay used: immunoSEQ multiplex PCR; TCRdb lists only in-frame clones, some missing. Here the sample spans some 75,000 clones, about 80% being singletons. Sequencing was performed on CD4+ T cells from blood, taken before liver transplant. These receptor sequences come from a human donor who received a liver transplant.

The V and J genes are TRBV7-2 and TRBJ2-5; D uncertain. This CDR3 comprises 14 residues. V dropped 5 bases and J dropped 5 bases, with 15 bases sitting between them. Germline V CDR1 and CDR2: SGHTA, FQGNSA. CDR3: CASSPPPAMETQYF. The CDR3 DNA follows: TGTGCCAGCAGCCCCCCCCCGGCAATGGAGACCCAGTACTTC.

V usage is TRBV11-2 and J usage is TRBJ1-4; 10 bases fit TRBD1. The CDR3 contains 17 residues. Germline lookup yields CDR1 SGHAT and CDR2 FQNNGV. The junction had 14 bases not matched to a gene; V was cut back by 5 bases and J by 8 bases. The CDR3 spells CASSLQEAGTGEEKLFF. For the CDR3, the DNA is TGTGCCAGCAGCCTCCAAGAAGCCGGGACAGGGGAAGAAAAACTGTTTTTT.

The chain has TRBV5-1 and TRBJ1-1; 8 bases are a match to TRBD1. J lost 0 bases, V lost 0 bases, and 4 bases had no gene match. The CDR3 runs to 16 residues. CDR1 is SGHRS, CDR2 YFSETQ, per germline. CDR3 amino acids: CASSLATGGMNTEAFF. The CDR3 region has the DNA TGCGCCAGCAGCTTGGCCACAGGGGGTATGAACACTGAAGCTTTCTTT. Full variable domain (rest looked up from reference TRBV5-1 and TRBJ1-1): KAGVTQTPRYLIKTRGQQVTLSCSPISGHRSVSWYQQTPGQGLQFLFEYFSETQRNKGNFPGRFSGRQFSNSRSEMNVSTLELGDSALYLCASSLATGGMNTEAFFGQGTRLTVV.

This chain links TRBV20-1 with TRBJ2-7; the D is unclear. The CDR3 runs to 11 residues. CDR1 is DFQATT and CDR2 is SNEGSKA in the germline V gene (reference sequence). Trimming cost V 5 bases and J 5 bases, with 10 bases left between them. CDR3 DNA sequence: TGCAGTGCTGATTACAGCCACGAGCAGTACTTC. Translated, it gives CSADYSHEQYF.

This clone was recorded once. This chain connects TRBV2 to TRBJ2-1; D ambiguous. Germline loops: CDR1 SNHLY, CDR2 FYNNEI. V gave up 6 bases and J gave up 0 bases, with 6 bases separating them. This CDR3 is 13 amino acids long. The CDR3, as DNA: TGTGCCAGCAGGATAAACTCCTACAATGAGCAGTTCTTC. It codes for CASRINSYNEQFF.

This clone came up a few times. The rearrangement links TRBV5-4 to TRBJ1-4, with 7 nucleotides matching TRBD1. The trim removed 1 base at V and 0 bases at J, leaving 3 bases unmatched. The CDR3 has 16 amino acids. Germline V lookup: CDR1 SGHNT, CDR2 YYREEE (reference sequence). This CDR3 reads CASSLTGAATNEKLFF. CDR3 bases: TGTGCCAGCAGCTTGACAGGGGCAGCAACTAATGAAAAACTGTTTTTT. Supplemented by reference TRBV5-4 and TRBJ1-4, the full variable domain reads ETGVTQSPTHLIKTRGQQVTLRCSSQSGHNTVSWYQQALGQGPQFIFQYYREEENGRGNFPPRFSGLQFPNYSSELNVNALELDDSALYLCASSLTGAATNEKLFFGSGTQLSVL.

This chain connects TRBV7-2 to TRBJ2-2; 11 bases map to TRBD1. The germline V gene encodes CDR1 SGHTA and CDR2 FQGNSA. The CDR3 extends over 17 amino acids. V gave up 5 bases and J gave up 5 bases; unmatched junction bases: 10. CDR3 sequence: CASSVDRGQTRTGELFF. In DNA, the CDR3 is TGTGCCAGCAGCGTGGACAGGGGGCAAACCAGAACCGGGGAGCTGTTTTTT.

J is TRBJ2-1 and V is TRBV7-6; 7 nucleotides line up with TRBD2. The junction had 3 bases not matched to a gene; V was cut back by 5 bases and J by 2 bases. This CDR3 has 14 amino acids. CDR1 is SGHVS and CDR2 is FNYEAQ in the germline V gene. The CDR3 nucleotides read TGTGCCAGCAGCCAAGCGGGACCCTACAATGAGCAGTTCTTC. It codes for CASSQAGPYNEQFF.

The chain carries TRBV7-7 and TRBJ2-5; TRBD2 matches 10 bases. The V segment lost 5 bases and the J segment 5 bases; nucleotides outside the gene matches: 14. The CDR3 consists of 17 residues. CDR1 and CDR2 (germline): SSHAT, FNYEAQ (reference sequence). The CDR3 region has the DNA TGTGCCAGCAGCCGCCTGGGAAGCGGGAGGGCCCTTGAGACCCAGTACTTC. Protein sequence: CASSRLGSGRALETQYF.

The J gene is TRBJ2-2, the V gene TRBV11-1; 10 bases agree with TRBD1. The CDR3 has 17 residues. Germline values: CDR1 SGHAT, CDR2 FQDESV (reference sequence). With V trimmed by 3 bases and J by 7 bases, 11 bases remained unmatched. The CDR3 region is CASSLGPRQGAVGELFF. For the CDR3, the DNA is TGTGCCAGCAGCTTGGGGCCCCGACAGGGGGCCGTCGGGGAGCTGTTTTTT. Full variable domain (rest looked up from reference TRBV11-1 and TRBJ2-2): EAEVAQSPRYKITEKSQAVAFWCDPISGHATLYWYRQILGQGPELLVQFQDESVVDDSQLPKDRFSAERLKGVDSTLKIQPAELGDSAMYLCASSLGPRQGAVGELFFGEGSRLTVL.

This clone was recorded a few times. The rearrangement joins TRBV18 to TRBJ1-2; weak D call: TRBD1 (5 bases). This CDR3 region has 14 residues. Trimming left V 4 bases short and J 5 bases short, with 14 bases between. In germline, CDR1 is KGHSH, CDR2 LQKENI. The DNA for the CDR3 is TGTGCCAGCTCACTCCAGGGTGTTAGGTATGGCTACACCTTC. Protein: CASSLQGVRYGYTF.

This chain uses TRBV28 with TRBJ2-1; perhaps TRBD1 as D (5 bases). Germline V lookup: CDR1 MDHEN, CDR2 SYDVKM. The V end was cut by 3 bases, the J end by 4 bases, with 16 bases between. CDR3 length: 16 residues. The CDR3 sequence is CASSLTDTLLYNEQFF. The DNA of the CDR3 is TGTGCCAGCAGTTTGACAGACACACTCCTATACAATGAGCAGTTCTTC.

This rearrangement joins TRBV5-4 to TRBJ1-2, with 7 nucleotides matching TRBD1. Trimming at V came to 4 bases and at J to 5 bases, leaving 5 bases not matched to a gene. CDR3 length equals 13 residues. Germline V lookup: CDR1 SGHNT, CDR2 YYREEE (reference sequence). The CDR3 bases are TGTGCCAGCAGCCGACAGGGCCCGTATGGCTACACCTTC. Protein product: CASSRQGPYGYTF.

This chain connects TRBV10-1 to TRBJ2-3, with 13 bases matching TRBD2. This CDR3 comprises 16 residues. CDR1 WNHNN and CDR2 SYGVQD come from the germline V gene (reference sequence). Trimming at V came to 5 bases and at J to 4 bases, leaving 6 bases not matched to a gene. In DNA form, the CDR3 reads TGCGCCAGCAGTACTAGCGGGAGGGCCGGCGCAGATACGCAGTATTTT. Protein: CASSTSGRAGADTQYF.

The chain carries TRBV7-2 and TRBJ1-5; possible D gene TRBD1, 5 bases. Trimming cost V 3 bases and J 2 bases, with 11 bases left between them. This CDR3 has 15 amino acids. From germline, CDR1 is SGHTA and CDR2 FQGNSA. The CDR3 sequence is CASSFSRGGNQPQHF. In nucleotides, the CDR3 is TGTGCCAGCAGCTTTTCGAGGGGCGGCAATCAGCCCCAGCATTTT.

This sequence joins TRBV28 and TRBJ2-1, with TRBD2 matching 10 bases. Looked up from germline, CDR1 is MDHEN and CDR2 is SYDVKM. CDR3 length equals 16 residues. J lost 7 bases, V lost 5 bases, and 11 bases had no gene match. The DNA of the CDR3 is TGTGCCAGCAGTCTCCCTCTAGCGGGAGTTGAGAATGAGCAGTTCTTC. This gives the protein CASSLPLAGVENEQFF.

V and J are TRBV5-1 and TRBJ2-3, with 15 bases fitting TRBD2. The CDR3 extends over 17 amino acids. The germline CDR1 and CDR2 sequences are SGHRS and YFSETQ. The J segment lost 0 bases and the V segment lost 4 bases, leaving 3 bases of the junction unmatched. The CDR3 protein is CASSPGLAGGSTDTQYF. The CDR3 DNA follows: TGCGCCAGCAGCCCGGGACTAGCGGGAGGTAGCACAGATACGCAGTATTTT.

This clone has just one count. This chain joins TRBV4-3 and TRBJ2-1; tentative D call: TRBD2 (6 bases). The CDR3 loop spans 15 amino acids. CDR1 is LGHNA, CDR2 YSLEER, per germline. The V end was cut by 4 bases, the J end by 7 bases, with 17 bases between. The CDR3 region has the DNA TGCGCCAGCAGCCTGAGAGGAGCCGGGGGAAATGAGCAGTTCTTC. Its protein product is CASSLRGAGGNEQFF.

The chain joins TRBV28 to TRBJ2-7; 10 bases are a match to TRBD2. The CDR3 length is 20 residues. V trimming: 6 bases; J trimming: 0 bases; junction bases outside the gene matches: 20. The germline CDR1 and CDR2 sequences are MDHEN and SYDVKM. CDR3 in amino acids: CASRLGGLGSGRASSYEQYF. The CDR3 coding sequence is TGTGCCAGCAGGTTGGGAGGCTTAGGGAGCGGGAGGGCTAGCTCCTACGAGCAGTACTTC.

The rearrangement links TRBV5-1 to TRBJ1-4; 9 bases match TRBD1. This CDR3 has 17 residues. Germline values: CDR1 SGHRS, CDR2 YFSETQ. V shed 0 bases, J shed 7 bases, and the junction held 10 bases outside the gene matches. CDR3 sequence: CASSLAPGGTGIEKLFF. The CDR3 nucleotides read TGCGCCAGCAGCTTGGCCCCCGGCGGGACAGGGATTGAAAAACTGTTTTTT.

The chain couples TRBV18 to TRBJ2-3, with 10 bases identical to TRBD2. J lost 8 bases, V lost 3 bases, and 8 bases had no gene match. This CDR3 spans 15 amino acids. Germline V lookup: CDR1 KGHSH, CDR2 LQKENI. The CDR3 here is CASSPGLAGDGTQYF. As DNA, the CDR3 is TGTGCCAGCTCACCGGGTCTAGCGGGAGACGGTACGCAGTATTTT.

V and J are TRBV19 and TRBJ2-7; D is unresolved. The CDR3 length is 11 residues. Germline V lookup: CDR1 LNHDA, CDR2 SQIVND (reference sequence). Trimming cost V 5 bases and J 3 bases, with 5 bases left between them. CDR3 residues: CASSRYYEQYF. CDR3 in DNA: TGTGCCAGTAGTCGGTACTACGAGCAGTACTTC. The full variable domain, completed using reference TRBV19 and TRBJ2-7, is DGGITQSPKYLFRKEGQNVTLSCEQNLNHDAMYWYRQDPGQGLRLIYYSQIVNDFQKGDIAEGYSVSREKKESFPLTVTSAQKNPTAFYLCASSRYYEQYFGPGTRLTVT.

The chain carries TRBV7-9 and TRBJ2-2, with D unclear. The CDR3 contains 14 residues. CDR1 is SEHNR, CDR2 FQNEAQ, per germline (reference sequence). The germline V and J ends were trimmed by 6 bases and 3 bases, with 11 bases remaining between them. The CDR3, as DNA: TGTGCCAGCAGGGCTTTGGGTGACACCGGGGAGCTGTTTTTT. Translating gives CASRALGDTGELFF.

The chain recombines TRBV2 with TRBJ1-1; no definite D call. CDR1 SNHLY and CDR2 FYNNEI come from the germline V gene. The CDR3 has 13 residues. V lost 0 bases and J lost 4, with 6 bases in between. The CDR3 loop reads CASSEARSTEAFF. The CDR3 DNA reads as TGTGCCAGCAGTGAAGCCCGCAGCACTGAAGCTTTCTTT.

The chain uses TRBV2 and TRBJ2-3; D is ambiguous. Trimming removed 5 bases at V and 0 bases at J, with 12 bases between. Germline CDR1 reads SNHLY; CDR2 reads FYNNEI. The CDR3 length is 15 residues. The CDR3 loop is CASSSDIASTDTQYF. The CDR3 nucleotides read TGTGCCAGCAGTTCAGACATTGCTAGCACAGATACGCAGTATTTT.

This clone was counted only a few times. The chain has TRBV6-5 and TRBJ2-3; D call uncertain. CDR3 length: 13 amino acids. In germline, CDR1 is MNHEY, CDR2 SVGAGI. Trimming cost V 8 bases and J 7 bases, with 16 bases left between them. The CDR3 here is CASGRLLSYTQYF. In nucleotides, the CDR3 is TGTGCCAGCGGCCGACTGCTCTCGTATACGCAGTATTTT.

The chain links TRBV18 to TRBJ2-3; D gene unclear. The CDR3 has 14 amino acids. The ends were cut back, 3 bases at V and 1 base at J, with 8 bases in the middle. Germline-derived CDR1 and CDR2 are KGHSH and LQKENI. The CDR3 DNA follows: TGTGCCAGCTCACCGGGATTCGGCACAGATACGCAGTATTTT. It translates to CASSPGFGTDTQYF.

This clone was detected only once. The chain links TRBV10-3 to TRBJ1-3; D uncertain. With 10 bases removed from V and 3 bases from J, the gap between germline ends came to 13 bases. CDR3 length equals 13 residues. CDR1 and CDR2 from the germline V gene are ENHRY and SYGVKD. CDR3 amino acids: CATRTALGNTIYF. The CDR3 DNA reads TGTGCCACCCGGACTGCCCTTGGAAACACCATATATTTT.

V gene TRBV28 combines with J gene TRBJ2-7; D is possibly TRBD1 (6 bases). The CDR3 loop spans 13 amino acids. The V gene lost 3 bases and the J gene lost 4 bases, with 10 bases spanning the gap. CDR1 is MDHEN and CDR2 is SYDVKM in the germline V gene. For the CDR3, the DNA is TGTGCCAGCAGTTTGGGCAGGGGATACGAGCAGTACTTC. This gives the protein CASSLGRGYEQYF.

This clone was seen only a few times. The chain recombines TRBV6-5 with TRBJ1-2; the D is unclear. The germline V gene encodes CDR1 MNHEY and CDR2 SVGAGI. The CDR3 runs 13 residues. V lost 0 bases to trimming and J lost 8 bases, with 10 bases between them. The CDR3 DNA sequence: TGTGCCAGCAGTTACTCGAATAGGAACGGCTACACCTTC. This codes for CASSYSNRNGYTF.

This clone was observed once. V usage is TRBV9 and J usage is TRBJ1-4, with D maybe TRBD1 (5 bases). The V end lost 3 bases, the J end lost 8 bases, and 17 bases lay between the germline ends. Germline assignment: CDR1 SGDLS and CDR2 YYNGEE. There are 15 residues in the CDR3. CDR3 protein: CASSERQSWGEKLFF. In DNA form, the CDR3 reads TGTGCCAGCAGCGAAAGACAGTCTTGGGGAGAAAAACTGTTTTTT.